The 22 T cell receptor beta chains below were found in one sample sequenced in a study of somatic mutations in cytotoxic T cells in rheumatoid arthritis. The protocol was immunoSEQ multiplex PCR, while the TCRdb copy is restricted to in-frame clones and leaves out a portion. The data contain 15,000 or so clones, roughly four fifths of them singletons. Sequenced input: CD8+ T cells sorted from blood. These receptors originate from a woman aged 45-59 years with rheumatoid arthritis.

This clone was seen only once. The gene calls are TRBV7-9 and TRBJ2-3; 9 positions match TRBD1. The CDR3 spans 15 residues. CDR1 and CDR2 (germline): SEHNR, FQNEAQ (reference sequence). Trimming cost V 1 base and J 3 bases; bases outside gene matches: 2. Here the CDR3 DNA reads TGTGCCAGCAGCTTAGTGGGGACAGGGACAGATACGCAGTATTTT. Protein product: CASSLVGTGTDTQYF.

This clone occurred a few times. The chain joins TRBV11-2 to TRBJ2-7; D remains ambiguous. Trimming shortened V by 1 base and J by 3 bases, and 10 bases separated the two germline ends. The germline gives CDR1 SGHAT, CDR2 FQNNGV. This CDR3 is 14 amino acids long. CDR3 amino acids: CASSLVVEFYEQYF. In nucleotides, the CDR3 is TGTGCCAGCAGCTTAGTGGTCGAATTCTACGAGCAGTACTTC.

The chain recombines TRBV10-3 with TRBJ1-1; 8 bases map to TRBD1. CDR1 and CDR2 (germline): ENHRY, SYGVKD. The CDR3 is made up of 16 amino acids. V trimming: 3 bases; J trimming: 3 bases; junction bases outside the gene matches: 9. CDR3 residues: CAISEPPGGKDTEAFF. In DNA, the CDR3 is TGTGCCATCAGTGAACCACCAGGGGGCAAAGACACTGAAGCTTTCTTT.

This clone was picked up a small number of times. Other DNA sequences in this sample translate to the same CDR3. The chain couples TRBV2 to TRBJ1-2, with D hard to call. CDR3 size: 13 residues. The V gene lost 1 base and the J gene lost 5 bases, with 8 bases spanning the gap. Per the germline V gene, CDR1 is SNHLY and CDR2 is FYNNEI. CDR3: CASSEGQPYGYTF. The CDR3 region has the DNA TGTGCCAGCAGTGAAGGGCAGCCTTATGGCTACACCTTC.

The V call is TRBV2, the J call TRBJ2-1; TRBD1 might be the D (6 bases). CDR1 SNHLY and CDR2 FYNNEI come from the germline V gene. This CDR3 spans 14 amino acids. Trimming cost V 3 bases and J 0 bases, with 6 bases left between them. CDR3 loop: CASSEDSSYNEQFF. As DNA, the CDR3 is TGTGCCAGCAGTGAGGACAGCTCCTACAATGAGCAGTTCTTC. The variable domain in full, with the rest retrieved from reference TRBV2 and TRBJ2-1, is EPEVTQTPSHQVTQMGQEVILRCVPISNHLYFYWYRQILGQKVEFLVSFYNNEISEKSEIFDDQFSVERPDGSNFTLKIRSTKLEDSAMYFCASSEDSSYNEQFFGPGTRLTVL.

The CDR3 sequence is CASSYLGQRNQPQHF. The CDR3, as DNA: TGTGCCAGCAGTTACTTGGGCCAGAGAAATCAGCCCCAGCATTTT. This chain links TRBV6-5 with TRBJ1-5; D uncertain. V lost 1 base to trimming and J lost 4 bases, with 11 bases between them. This CDR3 comprises 15 residues. Germline V gene sequence: CDR1 MNHEY, CDR2 SVGAGI.

This clone was detected once. V is TRBV28 and J is TRBJ2-5, with 14 bases lining up with TRBD2. Trimming at V came to 6 bases and at J to 5 bases, leaving 5 bases not matched to a gene. This CDR3 is built from 15 residues. Per the germline V gene, CDR1 is MDHEN and CDR2 is SYDVKM. The CDR3 nucleotides are TGTGCCAGCAGACAGGGACTAGCGGGAGAGGAGACCCAGTACTTC. The encoded protein is CASRQGLAGEETQYF.

A single count supports this clone. The rearrangement links TRBV10-3 to TRBJ2-4; no definite D call. The CDR3 runs 14 residues. V was clipped by 2 bases and J by 9 bases, with 14 bases between them. The V gene's germline CDR1 is ENHRY and CDR2 SYGVKD. Written as DNA, the CDR3 is TGTGCCATCAGTGAGAACGGAGACACCCTCATTCAGTACTTC. Its translation: CAISENGDTLIQYF.

The gene calls are TRBV27 and TRBJ1-6; D is unclear. Per germline, CDR1 MNHEY and CDR2 SMNVEV (reference sequence). CDR3 size: 12 residues. The ends were cut back, 5 bases at V and 6 bases at J, with 5 bases in the middle. CDR3 loop: CASSLPNSPLHF. The CDR3 DNA follows: TGTGCCAGCAGTCTCCCTAATTCACCCCTCCACTTT.

V and J are TRBV6-5 and TRBJ2-3; maybe TRBD1 (6 bases). Germline assignment: CDR1 MNHEY and CDR2 SVGAGI. The CDR3 totals 13 residues. V lost 4 bases and J 6 bases, leaving 11 bases between the germline ends. Here the CDR3 reads CASSFAGEDTQYF. Here the CDR3 DNA reads TGTGCCAGCAGTTTCGCAGGGGAGGATACGCAGTATTTT.

The rearrangement joins TRBV27 to TRBJ2-7, with TRBD1 matching over 9 bases. J lost 6 bases, V lost 1 base, and 1 base had no gene match. The CDR3 is 13 residues long. The germline CDR1 and CDR2 sequences are MNHEY and SMNVEV (reference sequence). CDR3 sequence: CASSLWDRAEQYF. The CDR3 DNA follows: TGTGCCAGCAGTTTATGGGACAGGGCCGAGCAGTACTTC.

The chain combines TRBV11-2 with TRBJ2-4; TRBD1 or TRBD2 may be the D gene (5 bases each). The V gene lost 1 base and the J gene lost 6 bases, with 10 bases spanning the gap. The CDR3 extends over 14 amino acids. CDR1 and CDR2 (germline): SGHAT, FQNNGV. The CDR3 loop is CASSLGPGRNIQYF. The CDR3 region has the DNA TGTGCCAGCAGCTTAGGTCCGGGGCGAAACATTCAGTACTTC. Combining the CDR3 with reference TRBV11-2 and TRBJ2-4 gives the whole variable domain EAGVAQSPRYKIIEKRQSVAFWCNPISGHATLYWYQQILGQGPKLLIQFQNNGVVDDSQLPKDRFSAERLKGVDSTLKIQPAKLEDSAVYLCASSLGPGRNIQYFGAGTRLSVL.

This clone was counted once. This chain uses TRBV11-2 with TRBJ2-7; no reliable D call. This CDR3 is 13 amino acids long. Between the trimmed V and J ends, which lost 3 bases and 0 bases, there was a span of 6 bases. CDR1 is SGHAT and CDR2 is FQNNGV in the germline V gene. CDR3 coding DNA: TGTGCCAGCAGCTTGGGAAGCTCCTACGAGCAGTACTTC. Its protein product is CASSLGSSYEQYF.

In this sample, this clone turned up once. The chain is built from TRBV19 and TRBJ1-1; D remains unclear. The length of the CDR3 is 11 residues. Trimming cost V 7 bases and J 2 bases, with 5 bases left between them. In germline, CDR1 is LNHDA, CDR2 SQIVND (reference sequence). CDR3 residues: CASKVNTEAFF. DNA for the CDR3: TGTGCCAGTAAAGTAAACACTGAAGCTTTCTTT.

This clone was observed once. The rearrangement links TRBV9 to TRBJ2-7, with 10 bases lining up with TRBD2. The germline V gene has CDR1 SGDLS and CDR2 YYNGEE. J was trimmed by 5 bases and V by 0 bases; bases with no gene match: 8. This CDR3 is built from 16 residues. The CDR3 spells CASSVEASGSSHEQYF. In nucleotides, the CDR3 is TGTGCCAGCAGCGTAGAGGCTAGCGGGAGTAGCCACGAGCAGTACTTC.

The rearrangement joins TRBV7-2 to TRBJ1-4, with D unresolved. The ends were cut back, 1 base at V and 4 bases at J, with 10 bases in the middle. CDR1 is SGHTA, CDR2 FQGNSA, per germline. This CDR3 contains 15 residues. DNA for the CDR3: TGTGCCAGCAGCTTAGATCGTCAGTTTAATGAAAAACTGTTTTTT. It translates to CASSLDRQFNEKLFF.

This chain connects TRBV5-5 to TRBJ2-1; the D is unclear. In germline, CDR1 is SGHKS, CDR2 YYEKEE (reference sequence). Trimming took 0 bases from V and 0 from J, leaving 4 bases between them. The CDR3 spans 14 residues. CDR3 protein: CASSLANSYNEQFF. For the CDR3, the DNA is TGTGCCAGCAGCTTGGCTAACTCCTACAATGAGCAGTTCTTC.

This clone appeared a single time. This chain uses TRBV19 with TRBJ1-5; the D is unclear. Germline lookup yields CDR1 LNHDA and CDR2 SQIVND (reference sequence). V was clipped by 3 bases and J by 0 bases, with 3 bases between them. This CDR3 comprises 13 residues. CDR3 in amino acids: CASSISSNQPQHF. The CDR3 nucleotides read TGTGCCAGTAGTATCAGTAGCAATCAGCCCCAGCATTTT.

The chain uses TRBV6-5 and TRBJ1-5, with 8 bases matching TRBD1. This CDR3 has 15 residues. Trimming at V came to 4 bases and at J to 1 base, leaving 3 bases not matched to a gene. Germline V gives CDR1 MNHEY, CDR2 SVGAGI. CDR3 sequence (DNA): TGTGCCAGCAGTTCACAGGGGGGGAGCAATCAGCCCCAGCATTTT. It codes for CASSSQGGSNQPQHF.

V and J are TRBV9 and TRBJ2-2; D is possibly TRBD2 (5 bases). Germline V gene sequence: CDR1 SGDLS, CDR2 YYNGEE. This CDR3 region has 13 residues. V lost 4 bases and J lost 5, with 9 bases in between. CDR3 sequence (DNA): TGTGCCAGCAGCCAGACGGGGACCGGGGAGCTGTTTTTT. Amino acid sequence: CASSQTGTGELFF.

This sequence joins TRBV4-2 and TRBJ2-1, with 10 bases lining up with TRBD2. Trimming took 0 bases from V and 12 from J; bases not matched to a gene: 8. Germline V lookup: CDR1 LGHNA, CDR2 YNFKEQ. The CDR3 contains 15 residues. The CDR3 here is CASSQDLAGAPGQFF. The CDR3 DNA reads TGTGCCAGCAGCCAAGACCTAGCGGGGGCCCCTGGGCAGTTCTTC.

The genes are TRBV19 and TRBJ2-2; TRBD1 matches at 8 bases. Germline CDR1 reads LNHDA; CDR2 reads SQIVND (reference sequence). V shed 3 bases and J 6 bases; nucleotides not matched to a gene: 3. This CDR3 spans 14 amino acids. CDR3 bases: TGTGCCAGTAGTATCCAGGGGGCATCCGGGGAGCTGTTTTTT. Residues: CASSIQGASGELFF.